This TCR beta chain is from a study of blood T cell repertoires in COVID-19. Turning to the study itself: Some COVID-19 samples were acute and others convalescent; all came from the United States, Italy and Spain. The analysed material was cDNA or gDNA that came from T cells, B-cell-depleted T cells, or PBMCs.

Per germline, CDR1 LGHDT and CDR2 YNNKEL (reference sequence). This CDR3 comprises 15 residues. V dropped 4 bases and J dropped 4; count of bases not matched to a gene: 6. Produced via immunoSEQ multiplex PCR; TCRdb's table is partial and in-frame only. The sample lists about 160,000 clones, about 85% occurring once. Sequencing was carried out using peripheral blood. The sequence was collected from a man aged 40-50 years with acute or convalescent COVID-19. The chain combines TRBV3-1 (or the pseudogene TRBV3-2) with TRBJ1-2; TRBD1 agrees at 10 bases. CDR3 amino acids: CASSLSWTGGYGYTF. In DNA, the CDR3 is TGTGCCAGCAGCCTGTCCTGGACAGGGGGCTATGGCTACACCTTC.